This passage covers 4 T cell receptor beta chains from one sample sequenced in a study of OX40 agonist ivuxolimab in advanced cancers. The data were produced by immunoSEQ multiplex PCR, yet TCRdb's version contains in-frame clones alone and is incomplete. This table has roughly 46,000 clones, about 91% appearing once. Sequences were derived from CD4+ or CD8+ T cells sorted from blood, sampled in a trial of the OX40 agonist ivuxolimab. Receptors originate from an adult with an advanced solid tumor such as melanoma, head and neck, liver or kidney cancer.

The rearrangement uses TRBV19 and TRBJ1-1; 7 bases line up with TRBD1. V shed 5 bases and J 5 bases; nucleotides not matched to a gene: 8. The CDR3 runs 14 residues. CDR1 is LNHDA, CDR2 SQIVND, per germline (reference sequence). CDR3 in amino acids: CASSLRGGWTEAFF. The CDR3 DNA sequence: TGTGCCAGTAGTCTCAGGGGGGGATGGACTGAAGCTTTCTTT.

This clone was seen a handful of times. The rearrangement uses TRBV5-1 and TRBJ2-1; no clear D. With 2 bases removed from V and 8 bases from J, the gap between germline ends came to 14 bases. CDR3 size: 14 residues. CDR1 SGHRS and CDR2 YFSETQ come from the germline V gene. This CDR3 is CASSFDSVTDEQFF. The DNA for the CDR3 is TGCGCCAGCAGCTTCGACTCAGTGACCGATGAGCAGTTCTTC.

This rearrangement joins TRBV7-6 to TRBJ1-4, with 7 bases identical to TRBD1. The CDR3 length is 14 residues. Trimming took 5 bases from V and 8 from J; bases not matched to a gene: 8. Germline CDR1 reads SGHVS; CDR2 reads FNYEAQ. The CDR3 loop reads CASSHRGSYEKLFF. The CDR3 DNA is TGTGCCAGCAGCCACAGGGGATCATACGAAAAACTGTTTTTT.

The chain joins TRBV4-3 to TRBJ2-7, with 9 nucleotides matching TRBD1. The V gene's germline CDR1 is LGHNA and CDR2 YSLEER. The J segment lost 3 bases and the V segment lost 4 bases, leaving 4 bases of the junction unmatched. The CDR3 covers 14 residues. CDR3 in amino acids: CASSPGTGIYEQYF. The DNA of the CDR3 is TGCGCCAGCAGCCCGGGGACAGGGATCTACGAGCAGTACTTC.